The 27 T cell receptor beta chains below were found in one sample sequenced in a study of shared clonotypes between healthy human individuals. CD45RO negativity and positive selection for CCR7 defined naive CD8 cells, a population that excluded terminally differentiated effector memory CD45RA+ cells. Profiling relied on immunoSEQ multiplex PCR, and the TCRdb table lists in-frame clones only, not all of them. The table has around 1.9 million clones, roughly 93% seen once. Sequencing was carried out using naive CD8+ T cells from PBMCs. All receptors come from a man younger than 35 in good health. Some clones in this sample may be carry-over from other donors' samples.

The chain combines TRBV21-1 with TRBJ2-7; whether TRBD1, the table's D call, matches the DNA was not checked. TRBV21-1 counts as a pseudogene. The CDR3 runs 15 residues. The CDR3 DNA follows: TGTGCCAGCAGCAATCAAACTGGGACAACCTACGAGCAGTACTTC. Translating gives CASSNQTGTTYEQYF.

This chain connects TRBV5-6 to TRBJ2-7, with 10 bases that match TRBD1. CDR3 length equals 17 residues. The trim removed 4 bases at V and 3 bases at J, leaving 13 bases unmatched. The germline gives CDR1 SGHDT, CDR2 YYEEEE. The DNA for the CDR3 is TGTGCCAGCAGCCATCTAGGAGGGGGACAGGGGAACTACGAGCAGTACTTC. Protein product: CASSHLGGGQGNYEQYF.

The CDR3 here is CASSLGVSLAETQYF. CDR3 coding DNA: TGTGCCAGCAGCTTAGGGGTGAGCCTAGCAGAGACCCAGTACTTC. The V gene is TRBV7-9, the J gene TRBJ2-5; a possible D gene is TRBD2 (5 bases). Germline V gene sequence: CDR1 SEHNR, CDR2 FQNEAQ (reference sequence). Trimming took 1 base from V and 4 from J, leaving 13 bases between them. The CDR3 consists of 15 residues.

A note on this clone: The same CDR3 arises from other DNA sequences in this sample as well. The gene calls are TRBV5-6 and TRBJ2-1; D unclear. The CDR3 contains 12 residues. Germline lookup yields CDR1 SGHDT and CDR2 YYEEEE. The V gene lost 0 bases and the J gene lost 6 bases, with 4 bases spanning the gap. CDR3 in DNA: TGTGCCAGCAGCTTGGCGGGCAATGAGCAGTTCTTC. Encoded protein: CASSLAGNEQFF.

This sequence joins TRBV28 and TRBJ1-4, with a weak D call TRBD1 (5 bases). The ends were cut back, 1 base at V and 7 bases at J, with 13 bases in the middle. CDR3 size: 15 residues. Germline-derived CDR1 and CDR2 are MDHEN and SYDVKM. The CDR3 here is CASSLYGARGEKLFF. DNA of the CDR3: TGTGCCAGCAGTTTATACGGGGCGCGCGGTGAAAAACTGTTTTTT.

The rearrangement uses TRBV4-1 and TRBJ1-1; no reliable D call. Trimming removed 4 bases from V and 0 bases from J, with 9 bases in between. The CDR3 totals 14 residues. The V gene's germline CDR1 is MGHRA and CDR2 YSYEKL. CDR3 sequence (DNA): TGCGCCAGCAGCCTGTCCCCATTGAACACTGAAGCTTTCTTT. Amino acids: CASSLSPLNTEAFF.

J is TRBJ2-1 and V is TRBV29-1; a weak D match, TRBD1 (6 bases). The CDR3 extends over 16 amino acids. CDR1 is SQVTM, CDR2 ANQGSEA, per germline. V was cut by 5 bases and J by 0 bases, with 17 bases left in between. The CDR3 loop is CSVPHRGGSSYNEQFF. DNA for the CDR3: TGCAGCGTTCCCCACCGAGGGGGTTCCTCCTACAATGAGCAGTTCTTC.

The chain recombines TRBV19 with TRBJ2-1, with unresolved D. The CDR3 runs to 12 residues. Trimming took off 11 bases at V and 5 bases at J, with 13 bases between the two ends. Germline V gene data show CDR1 as LNHDA and CDR2 as SQIVND (reference sequence). CDR3 coding DNA: TGTGCCTTGACCGGTCCTCACAATGAGCAGTTCTTC. The encoded protein is CALTGPHNEQFF.

The chain joins TRBV7-9 to TRBJ2-1; 7 nucleotides agree with TRBD2. CDR1 SEHNR and CDR2 FQNEAQ come from the germline V gene (reference sequence). J was trimmed by 9 bases and V by 1 base; bases with no gene match: 12. The CDR3 has 16 amino acids. CDR3 residues: CASSLDRLAWLGEQFF. The CDR3 bases are TGTGCCAGCAGCTTAGACCGACTAGCTTGGCTGGGTGAGCAGTTCTTC.

V is TRBV2 and J is TRBJ1-5; D perhaps matches TRBD1 (5 bases). Germline V gene lookup returns CDR1 SNHLY and CDR2 FYNNEI. The V end was cut by 6 bases, the J end by 1 base, with 13 bases between. This CDR3 spans 15 amino acids. CDR3 DNA sequence: TGTGCCAGCAGGGCTATCGGGGGGAGCAATCAGCCCCAGCATTTT. Its protein product is CASRAIGGSNQPQHF.

CDR3 loop: CASSAVVQGTNEQFF. Written as DNA, the CDR3 is TGTGCCAGCAGCGCCGTGGTTCAGGGGACTAATGAGCAGTTCTTC. The V call is TRBV9, the J call TRBJ2-1; D may be TRBD1 or TRBD2 (6 bases each). The CDR3 loop spans 15 amino acids. The ends were cut back, 3 bases at V and 7 bases at J, with 17 bases in the middle. In germline, CDR1 is SGDLS, CDR2 YYNGEE. The variable domain in full, completed from reference TRBV9 and TRBJ2-1, reads DSGVTQTPKHLITATGQRVTLRCSPRSGDLSVYWYQQSLDQGLQFLIQYYNGEERAKGNILERFSAQQFPDLHSELNLSSLELGDSALYFCASSAVVQGTNEQFFGPGTRLTVL.

The chain combines TRBV11-2 with TRBJ2-7; D remains unclear. Trimming pared 5 bases from V and 7 bases from J, leaving 6 bases between. The CDR3 runs to 10 residues. Per the germline V gene, CDR1 is SGHAT and CDR2 is FQNNGV. This CDR3 reads CASSDEEQYF. The DNA for the CDR3 is TGTGCCAGCAGCGACGAGGAGCAGTACTTC.

The chain employs TRBV27 and TRBJ2-7, with D perhaps TRBD2 (6 bases). Trimming took 6 bases from V and 5 from J, leaving 17 bases between them. This CDR3 is built from 14 residues. CDR1 and CDR2 (germline): MNHEY, SMNVEV (reference sequence). CDR3 amino acids: CASSRRDFFHEQYF. CDR3 DNA: TGTGCCAGCAGCCGTAGGGACTTTTTCCACGAGCAGTACTTC.

The gene calls are TRBV6-5 and TRBJ2-1; 8 bases fit TRBD1. Germline V gene sequence: CDR1 MNHEY, CDR2 SVGAGI. This CDR3 contains 15 residues. V was clipped by 5 bases and J by 2 bases; unmatched bases: 5. Here the CDR3 DNA reads TGTGCCAGCAGTCCCAGGGGGCTAGCCTACAATGAGCAGTTCTTC. Its protein product is CASSPRGLAYNEQFF.

This clone was seen a single time. The V gene is TRBV30, the J gene TRBJ2-2, with a tentative D call TRBD1 (5 bases). The CDR3 totals 19 residues. V was trimmed by 4 bases and J by 6 bases, leaving 30 bases between them. The V gene's germline CDR1 is GTSNPN and CDR2 SVGIG (reference sequence). CDR3 loop: CAWNLRAANQGHSPGELFF. The CDR3 DNA reads TGTGCCTGGAACCTACGGGCTGCAAATCAGGGCCATAGTCCCGGGGAGCTGTTTTTT.

The V call is TRBV13, the J call TRBJ2-3; D is possibly TRBD1 or TRBD2 (5 bases each). V was cut by 5 bases and J by 4 bases, with 16 bases left in between. The CDR3 has 15 amino acids. Germline assignment: CDR1 PRHDT and CDR2 FYEKMQ (reference sequence). CDR3 residues: CASSHYPGAADTQYF. CDR3 DNA: TGTGCCAGCAGCCACTACCCCGGGGCTGCAGATACGCAGTATTTT.

The chain couples TRBV19 to TRBJ2-2; 7 bases line up with TRBD2. The trim removed 7 bases at V and 7 bases at J, leaving 21 bases unmatched. The CDR3 is 18 amino acids. Germline V lookup: CDR1 LNHDA, CDR2 SQIVND (reference sequence). CDR3 loop: CASTGSGRGGAFFGELFF. CDR3 in DNA: TGTGCCAGTACAGGGAGTGGAAGGGGAGGGGCCTTTTTCGGGGAGCTGTTTTTT.

The chain has TRBV5-1 and TRBJ2-7; TRBD2 is a possible D gene (6 bases). Trimming stripped 4 bases from V and 1 base from J, with 15 bases between. The CDR3 runs 15 residues. CDR1 and CDR2 from the germline V gene are SGHRS and YFSETQ. The CDR3 nucleotides read TGCGCCAGCAGCAGAGGCGGGGACTTTTCCTACGAGCAGTACTTC. Its translation: CASSRGGDFSYEQYF.

V gene TRBV19 combines with J gene TRBJ2-1; D may be TRBD2 (6 bases). The germline V and J ends were trimmed by 1 base and 9 bases, with 10 bases remaining between them. This CDR3 region has 13 residues. CDR1 LNHDA and CDR2 SQIVND come from the germline V gene (reference sequence). The CDR3 region has the DNA TGTGCCAGTAGTATAGGCCCCGGGGGTGAGCAGTTCTTC. Its protein is CASSIGPGGEQFF. Filled out from reference TRBV19 and TRBJ2-1, the complete variable domain reads DGGITQSPKYLFRKEGQNVTLSCEQNLNHDAMYWYRQDPGQGLRLIYYSQIVNDFQKGDIAEGYSVSREKKESFPLTVTSAQKNPTAFYLCASSIGPGGEQFFGPGTRLTVL.

This chain links TRBV9 with TRBJ1-1, with D possibly TRBD1 on 5 matching bases. Trimming shortened V by 2 bases and J by 4 bases, and 9 bases separated the two germline ends. The CDR3 length is 13 residues. Per the germline V gene, CDR1 is SGDLS and CDR2 is YYNGEE. The CDR3: CASSVRETTEAFF. CDR3 DNA: TGTGCCAGCAGCGTCAGGGAGACCACTGAAGCTTTCTTT. Full variable domain (missing parts from reference TRBV9 and TRBJ1-1): DSGVTQTPKHLITATGQRVTLRCSPRSGDLSVYWYQQSLDQGLQFLIQYYNGEERAKGNILERFSAQQFPDLHSELNLSSLELGDSALYFCASSVRETTEAFFGQGTRLTVV.

This clone was seen a single time. This sequence joins TRBV6-6 and TRBJ1-4; D uncertain. V lost 3 bases, J lost 10 bases, and 6 bases lay in between. This CDR3 has 11 residues. Germline V CDR1 and CDR2: MNHNY, SVGAGI (reference sequence). The DNA of the CDR3 is TGTGCCAGCAGTTATGGCGGAAAACTGTTTTTT. Its protein is CASSYGGKLFF.

This chain joins TRBV5-1 and TRBJ2-1, with D possibly called TRBD1 or TRBD2 (5 bases each). The CDR3 spans 19 residues. Germline CDR1 and CDR2: SGHRS and YFSETQ. Trimming cost V 9 bases and J 0 bases, with 28 bases left between them. Here the CDR3 reads CATMRSGRGSPSSYNEQFF. CDR3 sequence (DNA): TGCGCCACTATGAGATCAGGGAGAGGGAGCCCTAGCTCCTACAATGAGCAGTTCTTC.

V is TRBV10-3 and J is TRBJ1-2; 12 nucleotides agree with TRBD1. CDR3 size: 14 residues. The germline V gene encodes CDR1 ENHRY and CDR2 SYGVKD. V was clipped by 7 bases and J by 11 bases; unmatched bases: 11. CDR3 DNA: TGTGCCATCAATGGGGACAGGGGGCAAGATTGGTACACCTTC. It is translated as CAINGDRGQDWYTF.

The chain joins TRBV19 to TRBJ1-2; D unresolved. Per the germline V gene, CDR1 is LNHDA and CDR2 is SQIVND (reference sequence). The CDR3 consists of 16 residues. The germline V and J ends were trimmed by 2 bases and 6 bases, with 19 bases remaining between them. The CDR3 nucleotides read TGTGCCAGTAGTATAAGGAGCGGCCTAGTGGAGGATGGCTACACCTTC. It specifies CASSIRSGLVEDGYTF.

V is TRBV27 and J is TRBJ2-1; 11 bases line up with TRBD2. Germline values: CDR1 MNHEY, CDR2 SMNVEV (reference sequence). The CDR3 has 17 residues. The ends lost 3 bases at V and 9 bases at J; junction bases unmatched: 13. The CDR3 sequence is CASSLPRGSGRASEQFF. In DNA, the CDR3 is TGTGCCAGCAGTTTGCCCCGGGGTAGCGGGAGGGCCAGTGAGCAGTTCTTC.

Comments on this clone: The sample holds other DNA sequences that translate to the same CDR3. The CDR3 DNA sequence: TGTGCCAGTAGTGCGGGGATTTCCTACGAGCAGTACTTC. Its protein is CASSAGISYEQYF. The chain has TRBV19 and TRBJ2-7; possibly TRBD2 for D (6 bases). CDR1 LNHDA and CDR2 SQIVND come from the germline V gene (reference sequence). CDR3 length equals 13 residues. V was pared by 5 bases and J by 1 base, with 9 bases between.

The rearrangement uses TRBV7-9 and TRBJ1-3; no clear D. The CDR3 length is 12 residues. Germline V gene sequence: CDR1 SEHNR, CDR2 FQNEAQ (reference sequence). V was pared by 7 bases and J by 0 bases, with 4 bases between. CDR3 DNA sequence: TGTGCCAGCATCGACTCTGGAAACACCATATATTTT. Its protein is CASIDSGNTIYF.